The present entry profiles one TCR beta chain with its context. Its antigen remains unidentified. Receptors were amplified or captured by the immunoSEQ multiplex PCR assay. A mixture of 60 forward primers for TCR Vbeta segments and 13 reverse primers for TCR Jbeta segments was used in the multiplex PCR. The CDR3 region of rearranged TCR beta genes was amplified from genomic DNA with a multiplex PCR assay. On the Illumina HiSeq System, the amplified TCR beta libraries were sequenced as 87-base-pair reads. In the source study's methods: In a later analysis, around 80 million unique TCR beta chains were counted across the 500 to 850 repertoires, and some 10 million of these chains were shared by at least two donors. Raw reads were error-corrected and collapsed into unique sequences with a nearest-neighbor algorithm that merged closely related sequences to remove PCR and sequencing errors. V, D and J gene segments were assigned by aligning CDR3 sequences to IMGT reference sequences. For a sequence to be retained, a match of at least six nucleotides to both a V gene segment and a J gene segment was required. Rearrangements were classified as productive when the CDR3 lacked stop codons and remained in frame with V and J, and all other rearrangements were classified as non-productive. Following IMGT convention, CDR3 was defined as the stretch from the second conserved V-encoded cysteine to the conserved J-encoded phenylalanine. The earlier analysis of 587 of the donors excluded any sequence lacking an unambiguous match to a single V gene segment. In an earlier analysis of approximately 550 of the donors, V segments were called functional above 56.7% productive rearrangements and were called segregating when the between-donor standard deviation exceeded 5%. A statistical classification framework was developed to diagnose cytomegalovirus status using the catalog of TCR beta chain sequences. In a later analysis, TCR nucleotide sequences were compared against IMGT/GENE-DB human TR gene sequences so that V and J genes could be assigned. A later analysis assigned CDR3 sequences and most-parsimonious VDJ recombination scenarios with the TCRdist pipeline. In a later analysis, each TCR beta chain was defined by its CDR3 amino acid sequence together with its V-gene family, and reads without a unique V-gene family were excluded. To address suspected cross-contamination and a sequencing artifact, a later analysis removed a few hundred highly shared, low-generation-probability nucleotide sequences. For each public chain, a later analysis derived a clonal expansion index from normalized ranks of inferred template counts within each repertoire. In a later analysis, generation probabilities were computed using a VDJ recombination model fitted to out-of-frame rearrangements, and the results were checked against IGoR. In a later analysis, TCR-TCR, TCR-HLA and TCR-CMV co-occurrence was scored with hypergeometric tests, and a repertoire-size bias correction was applied to TCR pairs. In a later analysis, false discovery rates were estimated by permuting HLA or CMV assignments 20 times. In a later analysis, co-occurring TCRs were grouped using DBSCAN, and TCRdist sequence similarity was added for clustering within HLA-allele-positive subsets. For co-occurrence clustering, repertoires with fewer than 30,000 or more than 120,000 public chains were excluded, along with four or five repertoires with anomalous nucleotide sharing. TCRdb stores this immuneACCESS table with in-frame sequences only. Part of the clones is absent; in the studies checked, under half of the shortfall reflects unresolved V genes, and no reason is known for the rest. Clone size and V and J calls were adopted from that table, with D and trimming inferred from the DNA. This sample's table carries about 67,000 clones. Of the sample, 1.5% to 2% is held by the ten largest clones.

CDR1 MGHDK and CDR2 SYGVNS were looked up in the germline V gene. Including the terminal cysteine and phenylalanine, the CDR3 comprises 14 residues. Only the CDR3 DNA stays, 42 bases, in frame from base 1. V is pruned by 0 bases and J by 7 bases, leaving 1 base of the junction without a gene match. This record comes from a study of cytomegalovirus exposure and HLA in healthy donors (dated by TCRdb to about 2017). For context, the study as a whole: An earlier analysis of approximately 600 of the donors reported approximately 300 Gb of sequence data and 100 million to 140 million unique TCR beta sequences from 150 million to 200 million T cells. The number of donors typed differed by locus, with roughly 620-640 for A, B, C, DRB1 and DQB1, about 500 for DQA1, over 600 for DPA1, and approximately 470 for DPB1. The study was designed to test whether signatures of past pathogen exposure could be identified by cataloging public T cell receptors. Four or five DR-DQ haplotypes were treated as single units for association and clustering because of strong linkage in the cohort. All discovery cohort repertoires had been generated on a single sequencing platform. The study combined high-throughput TCR immunosequencing, statistical association of individual TCRs with disease status, and machine learning to predict cytomegalovirus infection status. A later analysis re-analyzed previously published TCR beta repertoires from 600 to 850 donors and added high-resolution HLA genotyping to study TCR occurrence patterns. The genetic ancestry cluster associated with self-reported Caucasian donors included over 80% of the roughly 400 genotyped donors. Genome-wide SNP genotypes for about 65% of the roughly 700 donors were used in a later genetic analysis, which treated that subset as a discovery cohort. On average, over 200,000 unique TCR beta nucleotide sequences were sequenced per donor among fewer than 500 genotyped donors of the cohort, with approximately 18% of those sequences being non-productive. Besides the first cohort of under 700 subjects, a separate validation cohort made up of 120 or so different subjects was used. The study profiled the T cell repertoires of under 850 subjects by immunosequencing and related them to cytomegalovirus serostatus. Both class I and class II loci were covered by HLA typing, at four-digit resolution. An earlier analysis of around 640 of the donors used high-throughput TCR beta sequencing to judge whether each TCR beta V gene segment behaved as functional or pseudogenic. About 280 gigabases of sequencing data and about 92 million unique TCR sequences made up an early release that covered 500 to 650 HLA-typed donors. The later analysis used no new phenotypic data to find candidate immune exposures, relying instead on TCR beta sequences and their occurrence across donors. Donor age, sex, ethnicity and CMV serostatus were compiled alongside the repertoire data. What the study reported, not specific to this receptor: It was suggested by the authors that the approach could potentially be generalized to other disease states and immunological phenotypes. The only immune exposure information available for the cohort was CMV serostatus. Assigning TCR associations to individual alleles was difficult when HLA alleles, especially DR and DQ, strongly co-occurred. Specific HLA alleles were associated with roughly 17,000 TCR beta sequences at a false discovery rate of 0.05 in a later analysis. HLA typing was unavailable for some donors at each locus, so association tests used only the typed subset. In a later genetic analysis, fewer N-insertions in productive TCRs were reported among donors in an Asian-associated ancestry cluster than the approximately 630-donor mean. Because the 87-base-pair reads could not distinguish some IMGT-functional V segments, including TRBV6-2 and TRBV6-3, those segments were excluded. In an earlier analysis of approximately 590 of the donors, most TCR beta V segments appeared in productive rearrangements about 90% or about 30% of the time, broadly matching IMGT annotations. Presence/absence analyses assumed roughly uniform sequencing depth across donors, an assumption that may not hold. A few of the identified cytomegalovirus-associated TCR beta chains were confirmed in vitro to be specific for cytomegalovirus antigens. In a later analysis, several top co-occurrence clusters were reported to appear linked to parvovirus B19, influenza, CMV and Epstein-Barr virus. Correlated functional status among segregating V segments might be attributable to linkage disequilibrium, but an unknown experimental factor could not be ruled out. In a later analysis, most CMV-associated TCR beta chains were found to appear HLA-restricted, with HLA associations seemingly driven largely by CMV exposure. A cluster of highly shared sequence variants was judged likely to represent a technical artifact of the sequencing pipeline. Cytomegalovirus status was reported to be diagnosed by the classifier with high specificity and sensitivity in both the original and validation cohorts. An association between a missense DCLRE1C variant and V-gene and J-gene trimming of TCR beta chains was found in a later genetic analysis and replicated in an independent cohort. Most TCR sequences were observed very rarely across donors, whereas some public TCRs were present in many individuals. Because counts were too low, seventeen rarely observed V segments, including chromosome 9 orphons, were left out of the earlier analysis of 587 of the donors. The cohort was sequenced for TCR beta chains only, and without alpha or paired-chain data the features that could be detected were limited. A further reported finding was that TCR beta sequences accurately predicted the HLA-A and HLA-B alleles for most subjects in the first cohort. In a later analysis, TCR association rates were found to vary across HLA loci, with the most associated TCRs seen for DRB1 alleles and the fewest for HLA-C alleles. In a later analysis, HLA-associated TCR beta chains showed more clonal expansion and lower generation probabilities than non-associated chains that were equally common. The study gave a list of about 160 TCR beta chains associated with cytomegalovirus.

In total, just over 650 healthy bone marrow donors made up the cohort. All cohort members were sampled while nominally healthy, although unrecorded immune exposures were likely present. The donor tested CMV seronegative, placing the donor among the 350 or so seronegative members of the cohort. A peripheral blood sample was provided by each donor, and peripheral blood mononuclear cells were used for TCR beta sequencing. The Qiagen DNeasy Blood Extraction Kit was used to extract genomic DNA from the blood cell samples. The rearrangement joined TRBV25-1 to TRBJ1-2, with 11 bases in between that match TRBD1. The specimen sequenced was PBMCs. The sequence was obtained from a woman aged 30 to 39 in good health and CMV-seronegative. The CDR3 reads CASSEYGQGAGYTF. The DNA sequence is as follows: TGTGCCAGCAGTGAATATGGACAGGGGGCTGGCTACACCTTC.